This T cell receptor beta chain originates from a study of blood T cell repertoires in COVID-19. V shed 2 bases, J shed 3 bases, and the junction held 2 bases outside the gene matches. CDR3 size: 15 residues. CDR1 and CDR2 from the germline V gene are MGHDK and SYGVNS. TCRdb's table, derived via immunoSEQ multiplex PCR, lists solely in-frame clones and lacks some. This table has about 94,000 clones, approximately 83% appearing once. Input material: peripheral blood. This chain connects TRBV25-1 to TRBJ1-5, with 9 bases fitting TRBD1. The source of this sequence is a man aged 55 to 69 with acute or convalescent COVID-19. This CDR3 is CASSETGGVNQPQHF. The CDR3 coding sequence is TGTGCCAGCAGTGAAACAGGGGGCGTCAATCAGCCCCAGCATTTT.